These 13 T cell receptor beta chains share one sample of origin, sequenced in a study of CD8 T cells in ankylosing spondylitis. These TCRs' antigens remain unknown. General study findings and limits: Characteristic of ankylosing spondylitis blood, it appeared, was a TCR beta motif comprising several highly homologous variants.

MiXCR, run by TCRdb on the 5' RACE reads, gives a single entry per CDR3 protein. Among 500,000 or so distinct CDR3 sequences, about 5% were seen once, and the ten largest hold around 3.5%. Sample: blood, either unsorted or a sorted T cell fraction (not recorded which). The receptors shown here come from a male donor with ankylosing spondylitis.

Ten or more counts support this clonotype. The rearrangement uses TRBV29-1 and TRBJ2-2; D is unresolved. The germline V gene encodes CDR1 SQVTM and CDR2 ANQGSEA. CDR3 length: 13 amino acids. V was clipped by 2 bases and J by 4 bases, with 8 bases between them. In DNA form, the CDR3 reads TGCAGCGTTGAATCTGGTCCCACCGGGGAGCTGTTTTTT. Its protein is CSVESGPTGELFF.

This clonotype was detected only a few times. The V call is TRBV28, the J call TRBJ2-5; D is perhaps TRBD1 or TRBD2 (6 bases each). This CDR3 spans 16 amino acids. Germline V CDR1 and CDR2: MDHEN, SYDVKM. Trimming removed 3 bases from V and 4 bases from J, with 18 bases in between. The CDR3 bases are TGTGCCAGCAGTTTCTCCTCGGGGGCGGGGAGAGAGACCCAGTACTTC. Translated: CASSFSSGAGRETQYF.

This clonotype occurred many times. The chain carries TRBV5-1 and TRBJ2-7, with D possibly called TRBD1 or TRBD2 (6 bases each). CDR3 size: 18 residues. Germline V gene data show CDR1 as SGHRS and CDR2 as YFSETQ. The V end lost 1 base, the J end lost 3 bases, and 23 bases lay between the germline ends. In DNA form, the CDR3 reads TGCGCCAGCAGCTTGATCGGGAGAACAGGGCAGCGAAGCTACGAGCAGTACTTC. Translation: CASSLIGRTGQRSYEQYF. The variable domain in full, with the rest retrieved from reference TRBV5-1 and TRBJ2-7, is KAGVTQTPRYLIKTRGQQVTLSCSPISGHRSVSWYQQTPGQGLQFLFEYFSETQRNKGNFPGRFSGRQFSNSRSEMNVSTLELGDSALYLCASSLIGRTGQRSYEQYFGPGTRLTVT.

This clonotype was detected ten times or more. This chain joins TRBV28 and TRBJ2-7; D may be TRBD2 (7 bases). CDR1 is MDHEN, CDR2 SYDVKM, per germline. The CDR3 runs 14 residues. V shed 6 bases and J shed 2 bases, with 14 bases lying between them. The CDR3 coding sequence is TGTGCCAGCAGCAAAGGGGGGGGAGCCTACGAGCAGTACTTC. The encoded protein is CASSKGGGAYEQYF.

This clonotype was picked up many times. This sequence joins TRBV7-2 and TRBJ2-7, with D possibly matching TRBD1 (5 bases). The length of the CDR3 is 15 residues. Trimming removed 1 base at V and 2 bases at J, with 12 bases between. Germline V CDR1 and CDR2: SGHTA, FQGNSA. This CDR3 reads CASSLVQDTAYEQYF. The DNA of the CDR3 is TGTGCCAGCAGCTTAGTGCAGGACACCGCCTACGAGCAGTACTTC.

This clonotype was counted only a few times. The chain uses TRBV5-1 and TRBJ1-2, with unresolved D. This CDR3 contains 15 residues. V was pared by 3 bases and J by 5 bases, with 17 bases between. Germline V gene sequence: CDR1 SGHRS, CDR2 YFSETQ. The CDR3 DNA reads as TGCGCCAGCAGCTCGGCATTTCTAGGTGTATATGGCTACACCTTC. Its protein product is CASSSAFLGVYGYTF.

There are a few counts of this clonotype. The V gene is TRBV20-1, the J gene TRBJ2-6; weak D call: TRBD1 (5 bases). The CDR3 is 17 amino acids. Germline values: CDR1 DFQATT, CDR2 SNEGSKA (reference sequence). Trimming took off 3 bases at V and 3 bases at J, with 18 bases between the two ends. This CDR3 reads CSASRPGSSGGANVLTF. The CDR3 coding sequence is TGCAGTGCTAGCCGCCCAGGGTCCTCTGGTGGGGCCAACGTCCTGACTTTC.

This clonotype was seen repeatedly, ten times or more. V and J are TRBV7-8 and TRBJ1-1; weak D call: TRBD1 (5 bases). V lost 0 bases, J lost 4 bases, and 12 bases lay in between. The CDR3 sequence is 15 residues long. The germline V gene has CDR1 SGHVS and CDR2 FQNEAQ. CDR3 region: CASSLAMGETTEAFF. CDR3 sequence (DNA): TGTGCCAGCAGCTTAGCGATGGGGGAGACCACTGAAGCTTTCTTT.

In this sample, this clonotype turned up many times. The rearrangement links TRBV10-3 to TRBJ2-1; D is uncertain. The V gene's germline CDR1 is ENHRY and CDR2 SYGVKD. V shed 4 bases and J shed 6 bases, with 7 bases lying between them. This CDR3 contains 12 residues. CDR3 loop: CAISASTNEQFF. Written as DNA, the CDR3 is TGTGCCATCAGTGCATCCACCAATGAGCAGTTCTTC.

This clonotype showed up many times. The CDR3 nucleotides are TGTGCCAGCGGGGCAGGGCCCTTATATGGCTACACCTTC. Translated, it gives CASGAGPLYGYTF. This chain uses TRBV6-1 with TRBJ1-2, with a weak D call TRBD1 (5 bases). V was clipped by 8 bases and J by 5 bases, with 15 bases between them. This CDR3 region has 13 residues. Per the germline V gene, CDR1 is MNHNS and CDR2 is SASEGT.

This clonotype was observed many times. The chain links TRBV6-1 to TRBJ2-7; the match to TRBD1 covers 9 bases. V lost 5 bases, J lost 6 bases, and 8 bases stayed unmatched. The CDR3 runs 14 residues. CDR1 and CDR2 (germline): MNHNS, SASEGT. As DNA, the CDR3 is TGTGCCAGCAGTCCCCCTTGGGACAGGGCCGAGCAGTACTTC. The encoded protein is CASSPPWDRAEQYF.

This chain uses TRBV12-3 or TRBV12-4 with TRBJ2-7; D is possibly TRBD1 (7 bases). There are 13 residues in the CDR3. V dropped 6 bases and J dropped 9 bases, with 18 bases sitting between them. This CDR3 reads CASRPRDSVSQYF. Here the CDR3 DNA reads TGTGCCAGCAGACCGCGGGACAGCGTATCGCAGTACTTC.

This clonotype was found many times. The chain links TRBV5-1 to TRBJ2-1; 12 positions match TRBD2. This CDR3 spans 17 amino acids. Trimming cost V 4 bases and J 4 bases; bases outside gene matches: 9. The germline gives CDR1 SGHRS, CDR2 YFSETQ. The CDR3 bases are TGCGCCAGCAGCCCGAGACTAGCGGGAGCCCCTTACAATGAGCAGTTCTTC. Encoded protein: CASSPRLAGAPYNEQFF.